This T cell receptor (beta chain) derives from a study of CD8+ T cells in alopecia areata. The CDR3 has 15 amino acids. V was clipped by 2 bases and J by 5 bases, with 16 bases between them. Germline V lookup: CDR1 SGHRS, CDR2 YFSETQ. Extracted RNA was reverse transcribed, and the resulting cDNA served as sequencing template. Here immunoSEQ multiplex PCR was the method, and the copy in TCRdb shows in-frame clones only, minus some. The sample holds 90,000 to 100,000 clones, less than 50% seen once. Sequences were obtained from CD4+ T cells sorted from blood. This receptor was obtained from a human donor with alopecia areata. The J gene is TRBJ2-5, the V gene TRBV5-1; D is perhaps TRBD2 (7 bases). For the CDR3, the DNA is TGCGCCAGCAGCTTCCAAGGGGGGGCCGGGGAGACCCAGTACTTC. This gives the protein CASSFQGGAGETQYF.